This paragraph reports one T cell receptor (beta chain). The target antigen is unknown. One entry per CDR3 protein, called by TCRdb with MiXCR from the 5' RACE reads. This table has about 440,000 distinct CDR3 sequences, over 15% appearing once. This sample is part of a study of T-cell memory formation after mild COVID-19. Overall study findings and caveats: For contracting clones, CD4+ ones sat mainly in CM and EM, CD8+ in EMRA. Clones that shrank (day 15 to 85) were balanced CD4/CD8, whereas later expanders leaned CD4+.

The CDR3 is made up of 14 amino acids. Trimming pared 3 bases from V and 5 bases from J, leaving 13 bases between. The sequenced material came from PBMCs or a T cell subset sorted from them (not recorded which). The chain uses TRBV12-3 or TRBV12-4 and TRBJ1-1; D remains ambiguous. The sequence was collected from an adult woman who had mild COVID-19 (a few samples of this study predate the infection). Cell type and time point are not known. DNA for the CDR3: TGTGCCAGCAGTTTTGGTATTAGAGGAACTGAAGCTTTCTTT. Translated, it gives CASSFGIRGTEAFF.